Listed below are T cell receptor beta chains from one sample, sequenced in a study of post-analysis software for immune sequencing data. One entry per CDR3 protein results from TCRdb running MiXCR on the PCR reads. Found here are some 690,000 distinct CDR3 sequences, 55% to 70% of them singletons; the top ten hold around 11%. Specimen: blood. The source of these receptors is a girl aged 2 to 10 with multiple sclerosis. CDR3s include the opening cysteine and the closing phenylalanine or tryptophan. A D gene is named only where the DNA matches it firmly. For some rows the clone size is stated as once, few or many, or as a class when expanded; others skip it.

CDR3 length: 15; V gene: TRBV3-1; clone size: .; J gene: TRBJ2-3; D gene: .; CDR3 DNA: TGTGCCAGCAGCCAAGTTCGGTTGGGGACAGATACGCAGTATTTT; CDR3 protein: CASSQVRLGTDTQYF
CDR3 length: 16; V gene: TRBV5-6; clone size: .; J gene: TRBJ1-2; D gene: TRBD1; CDR3 DNA: TGTGCCAGCAGCTTAGCCGGACAGGCAACCTGGTATGGCTACACCTTC; CDR3 protein: CASSLAGQATWYGYTF
CDR3 length: 14; V gene: TRBV20-1; clone size: once; J gene: TRBJ2-1; D gene: TRBD2; CDR3 DNA: TGCAGTGCTAGAGCTAGCGGGAGACACAATGAGCAGTTCTTC; CDR3 protein: CSARASGRHNEQFF
CDR3 length: 13; V gene: TRBV29-1; clone size: .; J gene: TRBJ1-2; D gene: .; CDR3 DNA: TGCAGCGTTGGACAGCGCCTGCGCTATGGCTACACCTTC; CDR3 protein: CSVGQRLRYGYTF
CDR3 length: 15; V gene: TRBV6-2/TRBV6-3; clone size: .; J gene: TRBJ2-1; D gene: TRBD1; CDR3 DNA: TGTGCCAGCAGTTACGGACAGGGGATTGACAATGAGCAGTTCTTC; CDR3 protein: CASSYGQGIDNEQFF
CDR3 length: 17; V gene: TRBV12-3/TRBV12-4; clone size: .; J gene: TRBJ2-5; D gene: .; CDR3 DNA: TGTGCCAGCAGTCTACCTAGAAACAGGGTCGGCTGGGAGACCCAGTACTTC; CDR3 protein: CASSLPRNRVGWETQYF
CDR3 length: 13; V gene: TRBV5-1; clone size: .; J gene: TRBJ2-7; D gene: .; CDR3 DNA: TGCGCCAGCAGCATCCCAGGGACCTACGAGCAGTACTTC; CDR3 protein: CASSIPGTYEQYF
CDR3 length: 13; V gene: TRBV20-1; clone size: few; J gene: TRBJ2-1; D gene: .; CDR3 DNA: TGCAGTGCTAGAGGTGCGGGCCCGGGAAGCCAGTTCTTC; CDR3 protein: CSARGAGPGSQFF
CDR3 length: 15; V gene: TRBV6-2/TRBV6-3; clone size: .; J gene: TRBJ2-1; D gene: TRBD2; CDR3 DNA: TGTGCCAGCACCTCTAGCGGGGGTGATTACAATGAGCAGTTCTTC; CDR3 protein: CASTSSGGDYNEQFF
CDR3 length: 18; V gene: TRBV18; clone size: .; J gene: TRBJ2-3; D gene: TRBD2; CDR3 DNA: TGTGCCAGCTCACCACCGCCTAGCGGATTAGGGATCACAGATACGCAGTATTTT; CDR3 protein: CASSPPPSGLGITDTQYF
CDR3 length: 13; V gene: TRBV7-2; clone size: .; J gene: TRBJ2-5; D gene: .; CDR3 DNA: TGTGCCAGCAGCCGATTTAGAGAAGAGACCCAGTACTTC; CDR3 protein: CASSRFREETQYF
CDR3 length: 13; V gene: TRBV29-1; clone size: .; J gene: TRBJ2-3; D gene: .; CDR3 DNA: TGCAGCGTTGAAGGGGGTGACGCGACTACGCAGTATTTT; CDR3 protein: CSVEGGDATTQYF
CDR3 length: 12; V gene: TRBV28; clone size: few; J gene: TRBJ2-1; D gene: .; CDR3 DNA: TGTGCCAGCAGCGGGACCTACAATGAGCAGTTCTTC; CDR3 protein: CASSGTYNEQFF
CDR3 length: 15; V gene: TRBV5-1; clone size: .; J gene: TRBJ2-3; D gene: .; CDR3 DNA: TGCGCCAGCAGCTCCACCCCGGGGACAACAGATACGCAGTATTTT; CDR3 protein: CASSSTPGTTDTQYF
CDR3 length: 16; V gene: TRBV7-2; clone size: .; J gene: TRBJ2-3; D gene: TRBD1; CDR3 DNA: TGTGCCAGCAGCACAAAAGGACAGGGGTATACAGATACGCAGTATTTT; CDR3 protein: CASSTKGQGYTDTQYF
CDR3 length: 13; V gene: TRBV5-1; clone size: .; J gene: TRBJ2-5; D gene: TRBD1; CDR3 DNA: TGCGCCAGCGACCCGACAGGGTCAGAGACCCAGTACTTC; CDR3 protein: CASDPTGSETQYF
CDR3 length: 16; V gene: TRBV6-6; clone size: .; J gene: TRBJ2-1; D gene: .; CDR3 DNA: TGTGCCAGCAGTTACTCTGGCGAATGGGGTGGGCATGAGCAGTTCTTC; CDR3 protein: CASSYSGEWGGHEQFF
CDR3 length: 16; V gene: TRBV3-1; clone size: few; J gene: TRBJ1-2; D gene: TRBD1; CDR3 DNA: TGTGCCAGCAGCCAAGATTCAGGGACAGGGTACTATGGCTACACCTTC; CDR3 protein: CASSQDSGTGYYGYTF
CDR3 length: 14; V gene: TRBV6-1; clone size: once; J gene: TRBJ1-2; D gene: .; CDR3 DNA: TGTGCCAGCACCGAGGGGGTACCTAACTATGGCTACACCTTC; CDR3 protein: CASTEGVPNYGYTF
CDR3 length: 14; V gene: TRBV27; clone size: .; J gene: TRBJ1-2; D gene: .; CDR3 DNA: TGTGCCAGCAGTTCAGGGCGGCATCTCTATGGCTACACCTTC; CDR3 protein: CASSSGRHLYGYTF
CDR3 length: 14; V gene: TRBV7-9; clone size: .; J gene: TRBJ1-2; D gene: .; CDR3 DNA: TGTGCCAGCAGCCAAACACAGGGTCCCTGGGGCTACACCTTC; CDR3 protein: CASSQTQGPWGYTF
CDR3 length: 16; V gene: TRBV4-1; clone size: .; J gene: TRBJ2-1; D gene: .; CDR3 DNA: TGCGCCAGCAGCCCTTTCCAGGGGTTGGGCTACAATGAGCAGTTCTTC; CDR3 protein: CASSPFQGLGYNEQFF
CDR3 length: 16; V gene: TRBV6-1; clone size: once; J gene: TRBJ2-1; D gene: TRBD1; CDR3 DNA: TGTGCCAGCAGCCCAACGGACAGGTTTTCCTACAATGAGCAGTTCTTC; CDR3 protein: CASSPTDRFSYNEQFF
CDR3 length: 12; V gene: TRBV7-9; clone size: .; J gene: TRBJ2-7; D gene: .; CDR3 DNA: TGTGCCAGCAGCTTTGAAACCTACGAGCAGTACTTC; CDR3 protein: CASSFETYEQYF
CDR3 length: 13; V gene: TRBV29-1; clone size: .; J gene: TRBJ1-6; D gene: TRBD1; CDR3 DNA: TGCAGCGCTGCGACAGGGCCTAATTCACCCCTCCACTTT; CDR3 protein: CSAATGPNSPLHF
CDR3 length: 13; V gene: TRBV3-1; clone size: .; J gene: TRBJ1-6; D gene: .; CDR3 DNA: TGTGCCAGCAGCCAAGACAGCCGAACATCCCTCCACTTT; CDR3 protein: CASSQDSRTSLHF
CDR3 length: 18; V gene: TRBV4-3; clone size: .; J gene: TRBJ1-5; D gene: .; CDR3 DNA: TGCGCTAGCAGCCAAGATAGGGAGGCAGGGGCGGGTTATCAGCCCCAGCATTTT; CDR3 protein: CASSQDREAGAGYQPQHF
CDR3 length: 16; V gene: TRBV7-9; clone size: .; J gene: TRBJ2-5; D gene: .; CDR3 DNA: TGTGCCAGCAGCCCGAGAGTCAGGTACAGGGTGGAGACCCAGTACTTC; CDR3 protein: CASSPRVRYRVETQYF
CDR3 length: 15; V gene: TRBV12-3/TRBV12-4; clone size: .; J gene: TRBJ2-3; D gene: .; CDR3 DNA: TGTGCCAGCACCCCGACTGGGCTTAGCACAGATACGCAGTATTTT; CDR3 protein: CASTPTGLSTDTQYF
CDR3 length: 13; V gene: TRBV6-4; clone size: .; J gene: TRBJ1-1; D gene: TRBD1; CDR3 DNA: TGTGCCACCCGACAGGGTATAAACACTGAAGCTTTCTTT; CDR3 protein: CATRQGINTEAFF
CDR3 length: 18; V gene: TRBV15; clone size: .; J gene: TRBJ2-5; D gene: .; CDR3 DNA: TGTGCCACCAGTAACCCTGAAGCAGGGGGAGGGCCAAGGGAGGCCCAGTACTTC; CDR3 protein: CATSNPEAGGGPREAQYF
CDR3 length: 16; V gene: TRBV25-1; clone size: .; J gene: TRBJ1-4; D gene: .; CDR3 DNA: TGTGCCAGCAAGTCCGAACCACTAACGACTAATGAAAAACTGTTTTTT; CDR3 protein: CASKSEPLTTNEKLFF
CDR3 length: 15; V gene: TRBV6-5; clone size: few; J gene: TRBJ2-5; D gene: TRBD2; CDR3 DNA: TGTGCCAGCAGTTACGGTAGCGGGAGGCGAGAGACCCAGTACTTC; CDR3 protein: CASSYGSGRRETQYF
CDR3 length: 15; V gene: TRBV20-1; clone size: .; J gene: TRBJ2-3; D gene: .; CDR3 DNA: TGCAGTGCTAGAGATTGGGGTAGCGGTACAGATACGCAGTATTTT; CDR3 protein: CSARDWGSGTDTQYF
CDR3 length: 13; V gene: TRBV5-1; clone size: few; J gene: TRBJ2-5; D gene: .; CDR3 DNA: TGCGCCAGCAGCTTGGACTTTTCGGAGACCCAGTACTTC; CDR3 protein: CASSLDFSETQYF
CDR3 length: 19; V gene: TRBV7-9; clone size: .; J gene: TRBJ2-1; D gene: TRBD2; CDR3 DNA: TGTGCCAGCAGCTTAGACAATCAGGCCGGGACTAGCTCATACAATGAGCAGTTCTTC; CDR3 protein: CASSLDNQAGTSSYNEQFF
CDR3 length: 15; V gene: TRBV10-1; clone size: few; J gene: TRBJ2-1; D gene: .; CDR3 DNA: TGCGCCAGCAGCCACAGGGCAATTGATCGAAATGAGCAGTTCTTC; CDR3 protein: CASSHRAIDRNEQFF
CDR3 length: 17; V gene: TRBV7-3; clone size: .; J gene: TRBJ2-3; D gene: TRBD1; CDR3 DNA: TGTGCCAGCAGCTTAAACGCTCAGGGGGCTTGGACAGATACGCAGTATTTT; CDR3 protein: CASSLNAQGAWTDTQYF
CDR3 length: 14; V gene: TRBV6-5; clone size: once; J gene: TRBJ2-5; D gene: .; CDR3 DNA: TGTGCCAGCAGTCTTAACCGAGCGTCGGAGACCCAGTACTTC; CDR3 protein: CASSLNRASETQYF
CDR3 length: 16; V gene: TRBV10-2; clone size: .; J gene: TRBJ1-2; D gene: .; CDR3 DNA: TGCGCCAGCAGTGAGGGTTCGCCGTCCCTTCTCTATGGCTACACCTTC; CDR3 protein: CASSEGSPSLLYGYTF
CDR3 length: 16; V gene: TRBV7-3; clone size: .; J gene: TRBJ2-1; D gene: TRBD1; CDR3 DNA: TGTGCCAGCAGCTTAACGCGGACAGGGGGTGGAAATGAGCAGTTCTTC; CDR3 protein: CASSLTRTGGGNEQFF
CDR3 length: 10; V gene: TRBV29-1; clone size: .; J gene: TRBJ2-1; D gene: .; CDR3 DNA: TGCAGCGCTTGGGACAATGAGCAGTTCTTC; CDR3 protein: CSAWDNEQFF
CDR3 length: 15; V gene: TRBV20-1; clone size: once; J gene: TRBJ1-6; D gene: .; CDR3 DNA: TGCAGTGCTAGTCCCACCCAGGGAGGTAATTCACCCCTCCACTTT; CDR3 protein: CSASPTQGGNSPLHF
CDR3 length: 15; V gene: TRBV11-3; clone size: few; J gene: TRBJ2-6; D gene: .; CDR3 DNA: TGTGCCAGCACCCGGCGGGGATCCGGGGCCAACGTCCTGACTTTC; CDR3 protein: CASTRRGSGANVLTF
CDR3 length: 11; V gene: TRBV29-1; clone size: .; J gene: TRBJ2-3; D gene: .; CDR3 DNA: TGTACCGACGGGGCCCTTGATACGCAGTATTTT; CDR3 protein: CTDGALDTQYF
CDR3 length: 16; V gene: TRBV6-2/TRBV6-3; clone size: few; J gene: TRBJ2-3; D gene: TRBD2; CDR3 DNA: TGTGCCAGCAGAAACCAACTAGCGGGGTCCACAGATACGCAGTATTTT; CDR3 protein: CASRNQLAGSTDTQYF
CDR3 length: 15; V gene: TRBV6-2/TRBV6-3; clone size: .; J gene: TRBJ2-3; D gene: .; CDR3 DNA: TGTGCCAGCAGTTATATTTGGCGGGACACAGATACGCAGTATTTT; CDR3 protein: CASSYIWRDTDTQYF
CDR3 length: 13; V gene: TRBV20-1; clone size: few; J gene: TRBJ2-3; D gene: TRBD1; CDR3 DNA: TGCAGTGCCACCGGACAGGACACAGATACGCAGTATTTT; CDR3 protein: CSATGQDTDTQYF